There are a few counts of the clone carrying this T cell receptor (beta chain). The CDR3 has 13 amino acids. V was pared by 5 bases and J by 4 bases, with 10 bases between. The data are from a study of T-cell reconstitution after alpha-beta-depleted transplantation in children. As it was prepared, the TCRbeta library received unique molecular identifiers. TCRdb ran MiXCR on the PCR reads and lists one entry per CDR3 protein. The data show 450,000 to 600,000 distinct CDR3 sequences, approximately 20% seen once. The specimen comprised PBMCs from the stem cell graft donor, sampled from the stem cell graft. The clonotype comes from a human donor who donated a stem cell graft to a child with acute lymphoblastic leukemia. This chain joins TRBV12-3 or TRBV12-4 and TRBJ2-3; D not certain. The CDR3 spells CASSDIDPDTQYF. Written as DNA, the CDR3 is TGTGCCAGCAGTGATATAGATCCAGATACGCAGTATTTT.